This T cell receptor (beta chain) was sequenced in a study of HIV-infected children after antiretroviral therapy interruption (dated by TCRdb to about 2019). As for the study more broadly: Eight children were included: four on planned treatment interruption and four on continuous treatment, all with CD4+ count above 500 and viral load below 50 copies/ml. Continuous-treatment samples were analyzed from corresponding weeks 0, 48 and 150. Exposure to EBV and CMV had been recorded for most participating children. The interruption group had a median age of about 9.5 years, and the continuous treatment group had a median age of about 8 years. Alongside measurements of thymic output, TCR repertoires of children on planned treatment interruption were compared with TCR repertoires of children on continuous antiretroviral treatment. For the interruption arm, samples were taken at week 0, at week 12, at the end of interruption (week 24 or 48), and roughly 3 years after the study ended.

Results and caveats for the whole study, not just this receptor: An increase in the naive CD4+ Gini coefficient was observed by the end of treatment interruption, suggesting clonal expansion, and a return to baseline was observed by 3 years. In naive CD4+ repertoires of PTI patients, CDR3 sharing between time points fell after interruption began; many sequences were shared between end of interruption and 3 years later. The small number of patients is a limitation, and caution is needed when interpreting the data. The sorted CD45RA+ naive cells might contain minor non-naive CD45RA+ populations, such as EMRA or stem memory cells.

Libraries were made using 3' RACE. TCR libraries were constructed from RNA with a 3' RACE protocol that used unique molecular identifiers to correct for PCR amplification bias. Up to 12 amplicon libraries were pooled and sequenced on an Illumina MiSeq with v2 2x250 paired-end chemistry. The published analysis was carried out like this. Reads were processed with Decombinator to assign V and J genes and CDR3, with barcode-based error and PCR bias correction. Repertoires were subsampled to equal depth before Gini coefficient calculation using the R ineq package. GLIPH, Hamming distance and a shared triplet metric were used to assess CDR3 similarity. The public reads were reanalyzed by TCRdb: fastp trimming at Q25, MiXCR alignment, in-frame beta chains only. Identical CDR3 proteins give one entry, which carries the most common genes and DNA. TCRdb, not the original authors, processed these V and J calls. This sample comprises 15,000 to 17,000 distinct CDR3 sequences, 3% to 4% of them detected only once. Approximately 5.4% of the sample comes from the top ten.

The intended sense of this specimen's treatment or condition label: PENTA 11 planned treatment interruption arm or continuous ART arm. The participants, all children from the United Kingdom aged 2 to 15 years, had been on at least three-drug ART for a minimum of 24 weeks. The study required cryopreserved PBMCs containing at least 5 million viable cells, and a few candidate patients were excluded because of low viable PBMC yield. Naive CD4+ CD45RA+ CD45RO- T cells were FACS-sorted from thawed PBMCs on a FACSAria III cell sorter. The sorted cells were fixed, and RNA was then extracted with the RNeasy FFPE kit and afterward with the RNeasy Micro kit. The CDR3 runs 12 residues from the cysteine to the phenylalanine. This entry keeps only the CDR3 DNA: 36 bases, framed from base 1. According to the germline V gene (reference sequence), CDR1 reads MNHNY and CDR2 reads SVGAGI. The junction shows trimming of 8 bases on V and 10 bases on J, plus 18 bases between the germline ends.

This clonotype came up many times. The antigen this receptor binds is unknown. Base qualities are not recorded, but no much larger clone differs from it by a single base. The TCR was taken from a child under 18 with HIV. The V and J genes are TRBV6-6 and TRBJ2-7, with the D gene not confidently named. Sequences were derived from CD45RA+ CD4+ T cells from PBMCs, sampled from a donor given antiretroviral therapy, either interrupted or continuous. Reading the label with the study, this specimen's cell subset or site is: naive CD4+ CD45RA+ CD45RO- T cells. The sequenced DNA is TGTGCCAGCGGTGATGCACAGTATGAACAGTACTTC. This gives the protein CASGDAQYEQYF.